This T cell receptor beta chain was recorded in a study of radiotherapy plus CTLA-4 blockade in lung cancer. Profiled with immunoSEQ multiplex PCR; TCRdb holds only in-frame clones, not every one. The sample holds approximately 85,000 clones, about four fifths seen once. The germline V gene encodes CDR1 SGHRS and CDR2 YFSETQ. The CDR3 runs 17 residues. V lost 1 base to trimming and J lost 5 bases, with 21 bases between them. The sample in question was peripheral blood, obtained from a patient treated with radiotherapy plus ipilimumab. The TCR sequence derives from a human donor with non-small cell lung cancer that progressed on radiotherapy plus ipilimumab. The chain carries TRBV5-1 and TRBJ1-1, with a tentative D call TRBD1 (5 bases). The CDR3 region is CASSLFSIGQGTTEAFF. In nucleotides, the CDR3 is TGCGCCAGCAGCTTGTTCTCGATCGGACAAGGAACGACTGAAGCTTTCTTT.